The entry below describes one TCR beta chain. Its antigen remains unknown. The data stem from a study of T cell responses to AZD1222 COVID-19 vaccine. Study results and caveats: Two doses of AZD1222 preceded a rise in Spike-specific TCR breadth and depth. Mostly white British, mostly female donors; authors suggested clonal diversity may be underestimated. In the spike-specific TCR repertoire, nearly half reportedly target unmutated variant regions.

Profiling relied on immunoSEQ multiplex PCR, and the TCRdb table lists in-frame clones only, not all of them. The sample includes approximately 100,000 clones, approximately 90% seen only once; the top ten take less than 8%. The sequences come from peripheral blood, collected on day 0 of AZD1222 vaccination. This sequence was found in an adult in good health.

The CDR3 region has the DNA TGTGCCAGTGGGAACACTGAAGCTTTCTTT. It yields the protein CASGNTEAFF. V is TRBV19 and J is TRBJ1-1; D gene ambiguous. Trimming cost V 8 bases and J 1 base, with 2 bases left between them. CDR3 length: 10 amino acids. Germline lookup yields CDR1 LNHDA and CDR2 SQIVND (reference sequence).